This TCR beta chain came from a study of T cell responses to AZD1222 COVID-19 vaccine. Study context: Both about-4-week and about-12-week second-dose recipients were combined. Study findings and constraints: Receipt of two AZD1222 doses was followed by a rise in Spike-specific TCR breadth and depth.

Comment on this clone: Its target is unknown.

The data were produced by immunoSEQ multiplex PCR, yet TCRdb's version contains in-frame clones alone and is incomplete. Counted here are 95,000 to 110,000 clones, roughly 87% occurring once; the ten biggest clones make up 3.5% to 4.5%. The V end lost 3 bases, the J end lost 7 bases, and 12 bases lay between the germline ends. The CDR3 runs to 13 residues. The rearrangement joins TRBV12-3 or TRBV12-4 to TRBJ2-5, with D possibly being TRBD1 (6 bases). The TCR sequence derives from an adult in good health. Sequenced here: peripheral blood, sampled on day 0 of AZD1222 vaccination. The CDR3 region is CASSLGAARTQYF. In nucleotides, the CDR3 is TGTGCCAGCAGTTTGGGGGCCGCCCGGACCCAGTACTTC.